The T cell receptor (beta chain) described here comes from a study of neurological immune-mediated disorders. Study observations and caveats: CDR3 amino acid sequences found in expanded clones were never shared across subjects, suggesting private repertoires in all groups.

The time point was: longitudinal time-point 1 (baseline). The unsorted libraries were produced from 2 million PBMCs held at -80 C. At least ten counts were recorded for this clonotype. Its antigen is unidentified. The CDR3 extends over 14 amino acids. V was pared by 7 bases and J by 6 bases, with 16 bases between. From germline, CDR1 is SGHTA and CDR2 FQGNSA. It was by 5'RACE with 10-nucleotide random UMIs that the cDNA was made. Over 180 million TCR-beta sequences (from 15-18 subjects) were yielded by each sequencing run. TCRdb called the 5' RACE reads again in MiXCR, with one record for every CDR3 protein. The sample records more than 70,000 distinct CDR3 sequences, approximately 10% being singletons.

This rearrangement joins TRBV7-2 to TRBJ2-1; D might be TRBD1 or TRBD2, each matching 5 bases. The sequence was collected from a man aged 30-40 years in good health. Specimen: PBMCs. In nucleotides, the CDR3 is TGTGCCAGCAACTCAGGGAGCCGGGGCAATGAGCAGTTCTTC. Its protein product is CASNSGSRGNEQFF. The full variable domain, its missing parts supplied by reference TRBV7-2 and TRBJ2-1, is GAGVSQSPSNKVTEKGKDVELRCDPISGHTALYWYRQSLGQGLEFLIYFQGNSAPDKSGLPSDRFSAERTGGSVSTLTIQRTQQEDSAVYLCASNSGSRGNEQFFGPGTRLTVL.